Presented here are 8 T cell receptor beta chains from one specimen sequenced in a study of blood T cell repertoires in COVID-19. Assay: immunoSEQ multiplex PCR; the TCRdb copy retains only in-frame clones and omits some. The sample yields fewer than 150,000 clones, 85% to 90% seen once. The sample consisted of peripheral blood. These receptor sequences come from a man aged 65 to 79 who had recovered from COVID-19.

V and J are TRBV5-1 and TRBJ1-4, with 7 bases fitting TRBD1. V was pared by 0 bases and J by 2 bases, with 1 base of the junction left unmatched. This CDR3 is 15 amino acids long. CDR1 is SGHRS, CDR2 YFSETQ, per germline. This chain's CDR3 is CASSLGDSTNEKLFF. Here the CDR3 DNA reads TGCGCCAGCAGCTTGGGGGACAGCACTAATGAAAAACTGTTTTTT.

V usage is TRBV2 and J usage is TRBJ1-1; a possible D gene is TRBD1 (6 bases). The CDR3 is made up of 15 amino acids. Germline lookup yields CDR1 SNHLY and CDR2 FYNNEI. Between the trimmed V and J ends, which lost 3 bases and 3 bases, there was a span of 14 bases. The CDR3 loop reads CASSEHKGGYTEAFF. The CDR3 DNA sequence: TGTGCCAGCAGTGAGCATAAGGGGGGGTACACTGAAGCTTTCTTT.

The chain links TRBV19 to TRBJ1-1, with D unclear. Germline loops: CDR1 LNHDA, CDR2 SQIVND (reference sequence). The CDR3 sequence is 13 residues long. The V and J ends lost 4 bases and 7 bases respectively, with 13 bases between them. The CDR3 bases are TGTGCCAGTAGTAAACGGGAATCAGATGAAGCTTTCTTT. Protein sequence: CASSKRESDEAFF.

The sample holds one count of this clone. V and J are TRBV9 and TRBJ1-5, with TRBD1 identical over 10 bases. CDR3 length: 15 amino acids. The junction had 6 bases not matched to a gene; V was cut back by 4 bases and J by 5 bases. Germline lookup yields CDR1 SGDLS and CDR2 YYNGEE. CDR3 residues: CASSPGTGDDQPQHF. Written as DNA, the CDR3 is TGTGCCAGCAGCCCCGGGACAGGGGACGATCAGCCCCAGCATTTT. The whole variable domain, remainder taken from reference TRBV9 and TRBJ1-5, is DSGVTQTPKHLITATGQRVTLRCSPRSGDLSVYWYQQSLDQGLQFLIQYYNGEERAKGNILERFSAQQFPDLHSELNLSSLELGDSALYFCASSPGTGDDQPQHFGDGTRLSIL.

The rearrangement links TRBV5-4 to TRBJ2-3; no reliable D call. This CDR3 region has 14 residues. Looked up from germline, CDR1 is SGHNT and CDR2 is YYREEE (reference sequence). Trimming took 0 bases from V and 2 from J, leaving 7 bases between them. This CDR3 reads CASSLDVSTDTQYF. CDR3 bases: TGTGCCAGCAGCTTGGATGTCTCCACAGATACGCAGTATTTT.

Details on this clone: At the DNA level, this CDR3 is encoded by other sequences in the same sample as well. CDR3 nucleotide sequence: TGTGCCAGCAGCCAAGGAACTTACAATGAGCAGTTCTTC. Amino acids: CASSQGTYNEQFF. The V gene is TRBV14, the J gene TRBJ2-1; unclear D gene. The CDR3 length is 13 residues. Trimming shortened V by 1 base and J by 4 bases, and 5 bases separated the two germline ends. Germline V gene sequence: CDR1 SGHDN, CDR2 FVKESK.

This sequence joins TRBV18 and TRBJ1-1, with TRBD1 matching over 9 bases. V shed 3 bases, J shed 4 bases, and the junction held 9 bases outside the gene matches. Germline V gene sequence: CDR1 KGHSH, CDR2 LQKENI. CDR3 length: 16 residues. The CDR3 loop reads CASSPSHRGQGTEAFF. For the CDR3, the DNA is TGTGCCAGCTCACCCTCCCACAGGGGACAGGGCACTGAAGCTTTCTTT. Combining the CDR3 with reference TRBV18 and TRBJ1-1 gives the whole variable domain NAGVMQNPRHLVRRRGQEARLRCSPMKGHSHVYWYRQLPEEGLKFMVYLQKENIIDESGMPKERFSAEFPKEGPSILRIQQVVRGDSAAYFCASSPSHRGQGTEAFFGQGTRLTVV.

This rearrangement joins TRBV3-1 (or the pseudogene TRBV3-2) to TRBJ1-5, with D uncertain. The V end was cut by 2 bases, the J end by 4 bases, with 6 bases between. Per the germline V gene, CDR1 is LGHDT and CDR2 is YNNKEL (reference sequence). The CDR3 extends over 13 amino acids. In nucleotides, the CDR3 is TGTGCCAGCAGCCAATGGGAGAATCAGCCCCAGCATTTT. Translation: CASSQWENQPQHF.